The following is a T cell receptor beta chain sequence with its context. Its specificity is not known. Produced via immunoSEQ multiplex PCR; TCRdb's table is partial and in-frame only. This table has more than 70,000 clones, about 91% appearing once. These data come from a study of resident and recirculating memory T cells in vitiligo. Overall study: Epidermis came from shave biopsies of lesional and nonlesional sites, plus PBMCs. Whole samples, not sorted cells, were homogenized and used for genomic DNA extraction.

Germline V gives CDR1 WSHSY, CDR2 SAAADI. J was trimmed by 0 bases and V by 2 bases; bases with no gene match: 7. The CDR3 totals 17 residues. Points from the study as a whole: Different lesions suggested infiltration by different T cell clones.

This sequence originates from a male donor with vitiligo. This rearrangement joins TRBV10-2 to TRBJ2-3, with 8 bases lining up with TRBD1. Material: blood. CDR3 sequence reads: CASSEPHRGTSTDTQYF. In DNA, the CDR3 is TGCGCCAGCAGTGAGCCTCACAGGGGGACTAGCACAGATACGCAGTATTTT.